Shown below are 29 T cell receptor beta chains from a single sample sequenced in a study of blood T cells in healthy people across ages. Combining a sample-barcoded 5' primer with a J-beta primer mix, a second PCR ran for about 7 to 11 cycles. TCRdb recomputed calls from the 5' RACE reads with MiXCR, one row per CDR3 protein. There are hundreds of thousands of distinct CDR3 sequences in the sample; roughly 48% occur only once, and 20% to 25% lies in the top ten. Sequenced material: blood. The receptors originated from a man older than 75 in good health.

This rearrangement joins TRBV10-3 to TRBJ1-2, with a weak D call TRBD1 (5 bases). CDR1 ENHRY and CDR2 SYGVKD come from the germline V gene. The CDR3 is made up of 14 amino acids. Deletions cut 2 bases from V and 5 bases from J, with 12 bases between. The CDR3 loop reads CAISEVLDSYGYTF. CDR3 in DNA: TGTGCCATCAGTGAGGTCTTAGACAGTTATGGCTACACCTTC.

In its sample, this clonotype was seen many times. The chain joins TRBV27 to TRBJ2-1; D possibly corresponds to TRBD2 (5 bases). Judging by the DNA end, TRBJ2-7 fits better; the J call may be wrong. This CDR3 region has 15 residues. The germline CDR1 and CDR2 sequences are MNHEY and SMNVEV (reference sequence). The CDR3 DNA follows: TGTGCCAGCAGCCTGGGGAGAGGCTCCTACAATGAGCAGTACTTC. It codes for CASSLGRGSYNEQYF.

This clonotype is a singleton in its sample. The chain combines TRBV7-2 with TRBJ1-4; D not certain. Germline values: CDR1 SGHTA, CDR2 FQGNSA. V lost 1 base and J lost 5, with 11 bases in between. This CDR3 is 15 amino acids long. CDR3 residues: CASSLEAGENEKLFF. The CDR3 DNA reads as TGTGCCAGCAGCTTAGAGGCGGGAGAGAATGAAAAACTGTTTTTT.

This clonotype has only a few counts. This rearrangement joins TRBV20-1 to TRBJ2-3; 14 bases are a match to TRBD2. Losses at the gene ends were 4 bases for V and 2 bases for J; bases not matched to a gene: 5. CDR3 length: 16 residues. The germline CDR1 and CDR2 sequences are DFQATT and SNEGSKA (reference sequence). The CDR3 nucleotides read TGCAGTGCTACCAAGGGACTAGCGGGAGCCACAGATACGCAGTATTTT. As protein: CSATKGLAGATDTQYF.

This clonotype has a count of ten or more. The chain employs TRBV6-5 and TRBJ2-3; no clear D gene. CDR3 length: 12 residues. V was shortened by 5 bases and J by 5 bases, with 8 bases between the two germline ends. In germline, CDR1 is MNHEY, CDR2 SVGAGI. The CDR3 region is CASSRSGDTQYF. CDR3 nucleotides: TGTGCCAGCAGTCGATCTGGAGATACGCAGTATTTT.

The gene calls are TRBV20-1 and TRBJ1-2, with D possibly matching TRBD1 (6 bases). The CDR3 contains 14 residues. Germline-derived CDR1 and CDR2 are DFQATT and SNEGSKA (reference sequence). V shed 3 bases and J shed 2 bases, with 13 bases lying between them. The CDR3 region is CSASVQGFNYGYTF. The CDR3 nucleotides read TGCAGTGCTAGTGTCCAGGGGTTCAACTATGGCTACACCTTC.

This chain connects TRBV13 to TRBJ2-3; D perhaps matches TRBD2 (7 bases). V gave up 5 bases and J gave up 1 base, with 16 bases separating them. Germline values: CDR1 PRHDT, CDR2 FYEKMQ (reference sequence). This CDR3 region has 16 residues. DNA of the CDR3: TGTGCCAGCAGCCCACGGCAGGGGAGGGGCACAGATACGCAGTATTTT. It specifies CASSPRQGRGTDTQYF.

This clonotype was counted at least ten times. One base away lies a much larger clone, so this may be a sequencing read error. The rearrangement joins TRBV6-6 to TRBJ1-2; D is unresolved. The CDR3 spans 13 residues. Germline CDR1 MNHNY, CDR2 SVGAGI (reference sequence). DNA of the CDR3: TGTGCCAGCTGTTACTCGGCAGTCTATGGCTACACCTTC. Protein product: CASCYSAVYGYTF.

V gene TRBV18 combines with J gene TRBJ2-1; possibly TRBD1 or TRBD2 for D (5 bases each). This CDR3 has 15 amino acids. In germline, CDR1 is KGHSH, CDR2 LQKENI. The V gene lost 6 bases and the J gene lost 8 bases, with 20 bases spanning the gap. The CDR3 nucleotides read TGTGCCAGCTCCCTTGGGCCTAGCAGCAGGGATGAGCAGTTCTTC. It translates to CASSLGPSSRDEQFF.

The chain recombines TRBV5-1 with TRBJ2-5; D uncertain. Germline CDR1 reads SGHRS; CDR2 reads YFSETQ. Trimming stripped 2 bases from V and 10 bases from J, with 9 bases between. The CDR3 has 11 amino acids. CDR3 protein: CASSFGHGQYF. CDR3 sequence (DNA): TGCGCCAGCAGCTTTGGGCACGGCCAGTACTTC.

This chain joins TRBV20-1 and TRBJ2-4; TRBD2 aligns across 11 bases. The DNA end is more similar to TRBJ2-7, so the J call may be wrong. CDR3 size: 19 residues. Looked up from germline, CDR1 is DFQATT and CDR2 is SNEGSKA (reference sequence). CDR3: CSARQIDVVGLAEDYEQYF. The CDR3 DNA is TGCAGTGCTAGACAAATCGACGTGGTGGGACTAGCGGAAGATTACGAGCAGTACTTC.

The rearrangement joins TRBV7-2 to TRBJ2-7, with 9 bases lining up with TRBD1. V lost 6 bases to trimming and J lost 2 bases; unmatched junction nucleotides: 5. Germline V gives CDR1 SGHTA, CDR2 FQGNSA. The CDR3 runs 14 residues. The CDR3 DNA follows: TGTGCCAGCAGGGGACAGGGTGGGCCCTACGAGCAGTACTTC. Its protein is CASRGQGGPYEQYF.

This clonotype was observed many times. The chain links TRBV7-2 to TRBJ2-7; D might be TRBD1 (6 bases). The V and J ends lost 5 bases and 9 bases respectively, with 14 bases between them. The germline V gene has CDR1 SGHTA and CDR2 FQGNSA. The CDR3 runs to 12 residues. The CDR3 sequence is CASSPTGPVQYF. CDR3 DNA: TGTGCCAGCAGCCCCACAGGGCCGGTGCAGTACTTC.

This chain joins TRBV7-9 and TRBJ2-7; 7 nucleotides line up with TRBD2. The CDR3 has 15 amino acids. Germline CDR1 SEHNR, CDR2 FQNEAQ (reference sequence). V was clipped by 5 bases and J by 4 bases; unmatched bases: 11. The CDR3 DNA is TGTGCCAGCAGCCCCCAGGGAGGGCCGGCATACGAGCAGTACTTC. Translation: CASSPQGGPAYEQYF.

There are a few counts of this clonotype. CDR3 DNA: TGTGCCAGCAGTTCTAGGACAGGGGTTTCCCCCAATGAGCAGTTCTTC. Protein sequence: CASSSRTGVSPNEQFF. The chain joins TRBV6-6 to TRBJ2-1; TRBD1 agrees at 9 bases. The ends lost 4 bases at V and 6 bases at J; junction bases unmatched: 10. This CDR3 has 16 amino acids. Germline V gene sequence: CDR1 MNHNY, CDR2 SVGAGI (reference sequence).

The CDR3 DNA is TGTGCCAGCAGCCCCCGGTGGGGGGGAGGTGGCTACACCTTC. This encodes CASSPRWGGGGYTF. The chain is built from TRBV9 and TRBJ1-2; D perhaps matches TRBD1 (5 bases). The ends were cut back, 4 bases at V and 7 bases at J, with 17 bases in the middle. The CDR3 contains 14 residues. Germline-derived CDR1 and CDR2 are SGDLS and YYNGEE.

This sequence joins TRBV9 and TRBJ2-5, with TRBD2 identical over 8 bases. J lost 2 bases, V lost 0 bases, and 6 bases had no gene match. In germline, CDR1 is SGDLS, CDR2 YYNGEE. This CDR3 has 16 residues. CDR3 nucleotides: TGTGCCAGCAGCGTAGCTATTAGCGGGGAACAAGAGACCCAGTACTTC. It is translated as CASSVAISGEQETQYF.

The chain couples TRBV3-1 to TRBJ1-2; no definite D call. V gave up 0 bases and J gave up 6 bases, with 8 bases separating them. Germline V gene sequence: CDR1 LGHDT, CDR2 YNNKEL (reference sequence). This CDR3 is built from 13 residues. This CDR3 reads CASSQEAGHGYTF. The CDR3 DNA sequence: TGTGCCAGCAGCCAAGAGGCAGGCCATGGCTACACCTTC.

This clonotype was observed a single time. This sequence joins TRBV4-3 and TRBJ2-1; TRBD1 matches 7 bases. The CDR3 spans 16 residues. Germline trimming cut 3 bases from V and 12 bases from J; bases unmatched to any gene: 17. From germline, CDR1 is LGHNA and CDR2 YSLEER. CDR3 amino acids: CASSHLWTGSADTQFF. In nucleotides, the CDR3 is TGCGCCAGCAGCCATCTTTGGACAGGAAGCGCAGATACGCAGTTCTTC.

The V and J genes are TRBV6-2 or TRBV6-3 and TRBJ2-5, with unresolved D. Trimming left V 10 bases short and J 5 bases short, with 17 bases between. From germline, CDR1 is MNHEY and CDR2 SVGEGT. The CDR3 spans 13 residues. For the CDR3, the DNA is TGTGCCATCAGCCAGACATCATGGGAGACCCAGTACTTC. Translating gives CAISQTSWETQYF.

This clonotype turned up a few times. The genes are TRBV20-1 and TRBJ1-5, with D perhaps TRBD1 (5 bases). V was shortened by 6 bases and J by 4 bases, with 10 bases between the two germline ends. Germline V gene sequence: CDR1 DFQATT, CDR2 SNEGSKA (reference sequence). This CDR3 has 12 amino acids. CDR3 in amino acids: CSASRVNQPQHF. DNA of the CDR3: TGCAGTGCCTCCAGGGTGAATCAGCCCCAGCATTTT.

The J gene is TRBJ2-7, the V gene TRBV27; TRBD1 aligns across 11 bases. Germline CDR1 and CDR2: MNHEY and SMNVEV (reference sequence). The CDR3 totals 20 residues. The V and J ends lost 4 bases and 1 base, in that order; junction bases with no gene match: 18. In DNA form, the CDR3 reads TGTGCCAGCAGTTCCTCCCGGACAGGGGGCCGAGCGGGAACTTCCTACGAGCAGTACTTC. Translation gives CASSSSRTGGRAGTSYEQYF.

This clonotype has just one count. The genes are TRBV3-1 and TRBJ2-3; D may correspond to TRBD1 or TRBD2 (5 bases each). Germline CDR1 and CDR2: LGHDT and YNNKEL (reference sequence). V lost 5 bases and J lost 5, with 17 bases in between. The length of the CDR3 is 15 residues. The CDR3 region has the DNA TGTGCCAGCAGCATGACCGGGGCTAAGGAAGATACGCAGTATTTT. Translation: CASSMTGAKEDTQYF.

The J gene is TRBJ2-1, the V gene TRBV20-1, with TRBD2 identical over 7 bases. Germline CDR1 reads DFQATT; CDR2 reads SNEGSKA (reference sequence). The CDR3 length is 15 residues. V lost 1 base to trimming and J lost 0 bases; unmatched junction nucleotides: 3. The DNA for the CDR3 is TGCAGTGCTAGAGGCCCGGGAGGCTCCTACAATGAGCAGTTCTTC. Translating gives CSARGPGGSYNEQFF.

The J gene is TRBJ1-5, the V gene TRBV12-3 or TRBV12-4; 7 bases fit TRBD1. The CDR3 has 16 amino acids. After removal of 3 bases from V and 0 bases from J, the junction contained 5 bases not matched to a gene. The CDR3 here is CASSFGDRVSNQPQHF. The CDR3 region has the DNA TGTGCCAGCAGTTTTGGCGACAGGGTTAGCAATCAGCCCCAGCATTTT.

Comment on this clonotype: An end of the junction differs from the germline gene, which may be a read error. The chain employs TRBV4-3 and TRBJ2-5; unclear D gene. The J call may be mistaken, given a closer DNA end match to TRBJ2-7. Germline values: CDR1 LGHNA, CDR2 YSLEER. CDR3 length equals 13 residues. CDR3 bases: TGCGCCGGCAGCCAAGATAGAACAGTCGAGCAGTACTTC. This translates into CAGSQDRTVEQYF.

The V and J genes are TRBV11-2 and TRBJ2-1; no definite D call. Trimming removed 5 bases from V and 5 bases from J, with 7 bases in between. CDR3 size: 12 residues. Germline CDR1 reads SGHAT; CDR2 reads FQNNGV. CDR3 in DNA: TGTGCCAGCAGCGATAATAACAATGAGCAGTTCTTC. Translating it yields CASSDNNNEQFF.

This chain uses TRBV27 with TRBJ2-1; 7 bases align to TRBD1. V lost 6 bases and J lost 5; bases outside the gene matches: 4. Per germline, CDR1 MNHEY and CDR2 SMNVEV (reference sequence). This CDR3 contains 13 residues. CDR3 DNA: TGTGCCAGCAGGGACACAGGGGACAATGAGCAGTTCTTC. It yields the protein CASRDTGDNEQFF.

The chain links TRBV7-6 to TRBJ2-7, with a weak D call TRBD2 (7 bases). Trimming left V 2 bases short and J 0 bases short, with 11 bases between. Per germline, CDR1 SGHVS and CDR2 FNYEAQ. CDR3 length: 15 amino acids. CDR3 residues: CASSLRGGYSYEQYF. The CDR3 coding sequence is TGTGCCAGCAGCTTAAGGGGGGGGTACTCCTACGAGCAGTACTTC.